Listed here are 30 T cell receptor beta chains from one sample, sequenced in a study of blood T cell repertoires in COVID-19. The data were produced by immunoSEQ multiplex PCR, yet TCRdb's version contains in-frame clones alone and is incomplete. In the table there are 350,000 to 450,000 clones, under 90% of which are singletons. Sequenced sample: PBMCs or T cells enriched from blood (not recorded which). The receptors here all came from a woman in her 30s who had recovered from COVID-19.

This clone was counted between two and nine times. The chain employs TRBV5-6 and TRBJ2-7; D not resolved. CDR3 length equals 13 residues. Germline loops: CDR1 SGHDT, CDR2 YYEEEE. V lost 2 bases, J lost 3 bases, and 9 bases lay in between. The DNA of the CDR3 is TGTGCCAGCAGCTTTCGCGGAAACTACGAGCAGTACTTC. It specifies CASSFRGNYEQYF.

This clone was detected only a few times. The chain links TRBV27 to TRBJ1-4; D may be TRBD1 (6 bases). V was shortened by 0 bases and J by 3 bases, with 17 bases between the two germline ends. This CDR3 has 18 residues. In germline, CDR1 is MNHEY, CDR2 SMNVEV (reference sequence). CDR3 protein: CASSLSPGHVRANEKLFF. DNA of the CDR3: TGTGCCAGCAGTTTATCCCCGGGACACGTCAGGGCTAATGAAAAACTGTTTTTT.

The chain uses TRBV2 and TRBJ1-6, with 12 bases fitting TRBD1. CDR1 is SNHLY and CDR2 is FYNNEI in the germline V gene. V lost 5 bases and J lost 7; bases outside the gene matches: 12. The CDR3 totals 18 residues. This CDR3 is CASSKWGQGATGNSPLHF. The DNA of the CDR3 is TGTGCCAGCAGTAAATGGGGACAGGGGGCGACGGGCAATTCACCCCTCCACTTT.

V is TRBV5-1 and J is TRBJ2-1, with 10 nucleotides matching TRBD2. In germline, CDR1 is SGHRS, CDR2 YFSETQ. J gave up 7 bases and V 4 bases, and 11 bases lay outside the gene matches. This CDR3 region has 16 residues. The CDR3 nucleotides are TGCGCCAGCAGCCGAGATCTAGCGGGAGTAGATAATGAGCAGTTCTTC. Translation gives CASSRDLAGVDNEQFF.

This clone was observed a handful of times. V is TRBV7-8 and J is TRBJ2-7; 8 nucleotides agree with TRBD1. The CDR3 length is 14 residues. Germline trimming cut 5 bases from V and 5 bases from J; bases unmatched to any gene: 8. CDR1 and CDR2 (germline): SGHVS, FQNEAQ. The CDR3 sequence: CASSLSDRADEQYF. The CDR3 region has the DNA TGTGCCAGCAGCCTTTCGGACAGGGCCGACGAGCAGTACTTC.

The chain recombines TRBV11-2 with TRBJ1-1; maybe TRBD1 (6 bases). Germline loops: CDR1 SGHAT, CDR2 FQNNGV. The length of the CDR3 is 16 residues. V was shortened by 7 bases and J by 3 bases, with 21 bases between the two germline ends. CDR3 sequence: CASTVGTRDTDTEAFF. In DNA form, the CDR3 reads TGTGCCAGCACCGTGGGGACCCGGGACACCGACACTGAAGCTTTCTTT.

This chain uses TRBV4-1 with TRBJ1-6, with no clear D. The CDR3 extends over 15 amino acids. Germline CDR1 reads MGHRA; CDR2 reads YSYEKL. V shed 0 bases and J shed 8 bases, with 11 bases lying between them. CDR3 region: CASSQDLRTDSPLHF. Here the CDR3 DNA reads TGCGCCAGCAGCCAAGACCTACGAACGGATTCACCCCTCCACTTT.

The rearrangement links TRBV4-2 to TRBJ1-1; D is possibly TRBD1 (6 bases). Germline loops: CDR1 LGHNA, CDR2 YNFKEQ. The CDR3 is 14 residues long. Trimming removed 4 bases from V and 0 bases from J, with 9 bases in between. The CDR3 protein is CASSRTAMNTEAFF. For the CDR3, the DNA is TGTGCCAGCAGCCGGACAGCCATGAACACTGAAGCTTTCTTT.

The DNA for the CDR3 is TGTGCCAGCAGCTTAGCCTGGGCCAGTCCTGGAAACACCATATATTTT. This translates into CASSLAWASPGNTIYF. The genes are TRBV7-8 and TRBJ1-3, with D unresolved. Trimming shortened V by 0 bases and J by 2 bases, and 11 bases separated the two germline ends. Germline lookup yields CDR1 SGHVS and CDR2 FQNEAQ. The CDR3 has 16 residues.

The genes are TRBV28 and TRBJ2-1, with D possibly matching TRBD2 (8 bases). Germline V gene lookup returns CDR1 MDHEN and CDR2 SYDVKM. This CDR3 has 16 amino acids. V was shortened by 4 bases and J by 12 bases, with 25 bases between the two germline ends. The CDR3 DNA is TGTGCCAGCAGTTCCAGGGGGGAGGGAGTAGCGGGAAGGCAGTTCTTC. It specifies CASSSRGEGVAGRQFF.

V is TRBV10-1 and J is TRBJ2-7, with D maybe TRBD1 (6 bases). The germline V gene has CDR1 WNHNN and CDR2 SYGVQD (reference sequence). CDR3 length equals 14 residues. Trimming took off 4 bases at V and 2 bases at J, with 12 bases between the two ends. The CDR3 loop is CASSVGGPPYEQYF. The CDR3 DNA reads as TGCGCCAGCAGTGTAGGGGGTCCCCCCTACGAGCAGTACTTC.

The chain combines TRBV30 with TRBJ1-6, with D hard to call. The CDR3 length is 15 residues. The V and J ends lost 3 bases and 8 bases respectively, with 17 bases between them. Germline V gene lookup returns CDR1 GTSNPN and CDR2 SVGIG (reference sequence). The CDR3 coding sequence is TGTGCCTGGAGACCGAACCTCCAAGGAGATTCACCCCTCCACTTT. It codes for CAWRPNLQGDSPLHF.

This clone was seen only once. The chain is built from TRBV3-1 (or the pseudogene TRBV3-2) and TRBJ1-6; D not certain. The CDR3 length is 14 residues. CDR1 LGHDT and CDR2 YNNKEL come from the germline V gene (reference sequence). Between the trimmed V and J ends, which lost 1 base and 10 bases, there was a span of 11 bases. Here the CDR3 DNA reads TGTGCCAGCAGCCAAGGGCAGGTGTGGTCACCCCTCCACTTT. It is translated as CASSQGQVWSPLHF.

The chain joins TRBV5-6 to TRBJ2-5; a weak D match, TRBD2 (5 bases). The CDR3 totals 17 residues. Deletions cut 1 base from V and 4 bases from J, with 20 bases between. Per the germline V gene, CDR1 is SGHDT and CDR2 is YYEEEE. CDR3 DNA sequence: TGTGCCAGCAGCTTGTTCGGTAGCCGGGGAGAGGGAGAGACCCAGTACTTC. Translated: CASSLFGSRGEGETQYF.

J is TRBJ1-2 and V is TRBV28; 8 nucleotides line up with TRBD1. This CDR3 is 15 amino acids long. V gave up 6 bases and J gave up 4 bases; unmatched junction bases: 10. CDR1 MDHEN and CDR2 SYDVKM come from the germline V gene. The CDR3 DNA reads TGTGCCAGCAGCACAGACCCGGGACAGGCCTATGGCTACACCTTC. This encodes CASSTDPGQAYGYTF.

The V call is TRBV18, the J call TRBJ1-3, with 7 bases identical to TRBD1. Germline V lookup: CDR1 KGHSH, CDR2 LQKENI. Trimming removed 1 base from V and 0 bases from J; junction bases left unmatched: 3. The CDR3 spans 16 residues. DNA for the CDR3: TGTGCCAGCTCACCACGCGACAGGGTCTCTGGAAACACCATATATTTT. Protein product: CASSPRDRVSGNTIYF.

The chain uses TRBV6-5 and TRBJ2-1, with D possibly being TRBD1 (5 bases). Deletions cut 8 bases from V and 7 bases from J, with 12 bases between. The germline gives CDR1 MNHEY, CDR2 SVGAGI. This CDR3 is 12 amino acids long. CDR3 sequence reads: CASGRQGNEQFF. CDR3 nucleotide sequence: TGTGCCAGCGGACGCCAGGGTAATGAGCAGTTCTTC.

The chain is built from TRBV29-1 and TRBJ1-1; the D gene is possibly TRBD1 (6 bases). This CDR3 is 12 amino acids long. Trimming shortened V by 7 bases and J by 6 bases, and 15 bases separated the two germline ends. Germline V gives CDR1 SQVTM, CDR2 ANQGSEA. The CDR3, as DNA: TGCAGCGGCGCCGCACAGGGCGCTGAAGCTTTCTTT. Amino acids: CSGAAQGAEAFF. Full variable domain (outside the CDR3, taken from reference TRBV29-1 and TRBJ1-1): SAVISQKPSRDICQRGTSLTIQCQVDSQVTMMFWYRQQPGQSLTLIATANQGSEATYESGFVIDKFPISRPNLTFSTLTVSNMSPEDSSIYLCSGAAQGAEAFFGQGTRLTVV.

The rearrangement uses TRBV6-4 and TRBJ1-3, with 8 bases aligning to TRBD1. Germline V gene lookup returns CDR1 MRHNA and CDR2 SNTAGT. The CDR3 length is 16 residues. J lost 3 bases, V lost 4 bases, and 8 bases had no gene match. Here the CDR3 DNA reads TGTGCCAGCAGTGTTTCTGCAGGGGGCTTTGGAAACACCATATATTTT. It is translated as CASSVSAGGFGNTIYF.

J is TRBJ2-5 and V is TRBV6-5, with a tentative D call TRBD2 (5 bases). V lost 4 bases and J lost 2, with 11 bases in between. The V gene's germline CDR1 is MNHEY and CDR2 SVGAGI. This CDR3 comprises 14 residues. The CDR3 DNA reads TGTGCCAGCAGTTTTAACCGGGAACAAGAGACCCAGTACTTC. Amino acids: CASSFNREQETQYF.

The chain recombines TRBV6-5 with TRBJ1-1; possible D gene TRBD1, 6 bases. From germline, CDR1 is MNHEY and CDR2 SVGAGI. V lost 10 bases and J lost 8, with 23 bases in between. The CDR3 is 14 amino acids. This chain's CDR3 is CAINQGPPSFEAFF. The CDR3, as DNA: TGTGCCATCAATCAGGGGCCCCCGAGTTTCGAAGCTTTCTTT.

The chain joins TRBV6-5 to TRBJ1-5; D gene uncertain. V dropped 2 bases and J dropped 3 bases, with 2 bases sitting between them. The CDR3 has 12 amino acids. Germline loops: CDR1 MNHEY, CDR2 SVGAGI. The CDR3 reads CASSYLNQPQHF. CDR3 bases: TGTGCCAGCAGTTACCTCAATCAGCCCCAGCATTTT.

CDR3 nucleotides: TGCAGCGTTGTGTCGCAGGGGACCACTAACTATGGCTACACCTTC. Translating gives CSVVSQGTTNYGYTF. The chain links TRBV29-1 to TRBJ1-2, with D tentatively TRBD1 (6 bases). Looked up from germline, CDR1 is SQVTM and CDR2 is ANQGSEA. Trimming removed 4 bases from V and 0 bases from J, with 15 bases in between. The CDR3 has 15 amino acids. Full variable domain (rest looked up from reference TRBV29-1 and TRBJ1-2): SAVISQKPSRDICQRGTSLTIQCQVDSQVTMMFWYRQQPGQSLTLIATANQGSEATYESGFVIDKFPISRPNLTFSTLTVSNMSPEDSSIYLCSVVSQGTTNYGYTFGSGTRLTVV.

The chain couples TRBV24-1 to TRBJ2-5; 9 nucleotides align to TRBD1. V trimming: 7 bases; J trimming: 5 bases; junction bases outside the gene matches: 4. CDR3 length: 13 residues. The germline gives CDR1 KGHDR, CDR2 SFDVKD. The CDR3 region is CATSGTGMETQYF. The CDR3 DNA is TGTGCCACCAGCGGGACAGGGATGGAGACCCAGTACTTC.

This clone showed up just once. The chain uses TRBV4-1 and TRBJ1-2, with 9 bases aligning to TRBD1. The J segment lost 0 bases and the V segment lost 5 bases, leaving 7 bases of the junction unmatched. Germline V CDR1 and CDR2: MGHRA, YSYEKL. This CDR3 has 16 residues. The CDR3 DNA is TGCGCCAGCAGCAATGTAAGACAGGGGGCTAACTATGGCTACACCTTC. Its protein is CASSNVRQGANYGYTF.

This rearrangement joins TRBV28 to TRBJ1-2; 10 nucleotides agree with TRBD1. Unmatched junction bases numbered 10, after V lost 5 bases and J lost 7 bases. Looked up from germline, CDR1 is MDHEN and CDR2 is SYDVKM. The CDR3 totals 15 residues. The CDR3 nucleotides read TGTGCCAGCAGTCCCACCAGGGACAGGGGTCCTGGCTACACCTTC. As protein: CASSPTRDRGPGYTF.

The V call is TRBV28, the J call TRBJ1-6, with D unclear. Per the germline V gene, CDR1 is MDHEN and CDR2 is SYDVKM. Trimming took 2 bases from V and 10 from J, leaving 9 bases between them. This CDR3 is 13 amino acids long. The CDR3 loop is CASSLKRVSPLHF. Written as DNA, the CDR3 is TGTGCCAGCAGTTTAAAGCGGGTATCACCCCTCCACTTT.

This clone was found once. V usage is TRBV28 and J usage is TRBJ2-7; 7 bases align to TRBD2. V shed 2 bases and J 4 bases; nucleotides not matched to a gene: 8. CDR1 is MDHEN and CDR2 is SYDVKM in the germline V gene. The CDR3 is 15 amino acids. The CDR3 sequence is CASSLPSGESYEQYF. DNA of the CDR3: TGTGCCAGCAGTTTACCTAGCGGAGAAAGTTACGAGCAGTACTTC. Supplemented by reference TRBV28 and TRBJ2-7, the full variable domain reads DVKVTQSSRYLVKRTGEKVFLECVQDMDHENMFWYRQDPGLGLRLIYFSYDVKMKEKGDIPEGYSVSREKKERFSLILESASTNQTSMYLCASSLPSGESYEQYFGPGTRLTVT.

The chain couples TRBV24-1 to TRBJ2-3; D is unclear. The germline CDR1 and CDR2 sequences are KGHDR and SFDVKD. Trimming shortened V by 7 bases and J by 0 bases, and 4 bases separated the two germline ends. The CDR3 length is 12 residues. The DNA for the CDR3 is TGTGCCACCAGGTCTAGCACAGATACGCAGTATTTT. Residues: CATRSSTDTQYF.

This chain connects TRBV7-3 to TRBJ2-1; D might be TRBD2 (6 bases). This CDR3 comprises 15 residues. CDR1 is SGHTA and CDR2 is FQGTGA in the germline V gene. Trimming took 3 bases from V and 6 from J, leaving 15 bases between them. The CDR3 DNA reads as TGTGCCAGCAGCTTGTACTCGCGGGGACGCAATGAGCAGTTCTTC. Its translation: CASSLYSRGRNEQFF. The full variable domain, completed using reference TRBV7-3 and TRBJ2-1, is GAGVSQTPSNKVTEKGKYVELRCDPISGHTALYWYRQSLGQGPEFLIYFQGTGAADDSGLPNDRFFAVRPEGSVSTLKIQRTERGDSAVYLCASSLYSRGRNEQFFGPGTRLTVL.